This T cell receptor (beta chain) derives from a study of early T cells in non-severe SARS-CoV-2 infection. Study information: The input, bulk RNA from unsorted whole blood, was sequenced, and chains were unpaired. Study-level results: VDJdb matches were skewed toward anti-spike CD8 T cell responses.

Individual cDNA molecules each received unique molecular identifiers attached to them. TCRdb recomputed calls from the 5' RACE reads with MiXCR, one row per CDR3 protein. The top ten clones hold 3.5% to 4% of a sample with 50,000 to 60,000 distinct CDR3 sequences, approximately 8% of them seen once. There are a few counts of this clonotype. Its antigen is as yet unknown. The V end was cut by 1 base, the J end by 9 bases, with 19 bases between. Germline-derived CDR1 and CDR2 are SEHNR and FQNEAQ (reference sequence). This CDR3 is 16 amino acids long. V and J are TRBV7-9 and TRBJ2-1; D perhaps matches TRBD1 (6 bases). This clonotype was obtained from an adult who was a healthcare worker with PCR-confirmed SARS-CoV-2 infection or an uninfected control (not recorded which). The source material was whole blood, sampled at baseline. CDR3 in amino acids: CASSLVLAGAIGEQFF. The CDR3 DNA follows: TGTGCCAGCAGCTTAGTTTTGGCAGGGGCAATTGGTGAGCAGTTCTTC.